Listed below are T cell receptor beta chains from one sample, sequenced in a study of metastatic and nonmetastatic thyroid tumors. Via MiXCR, TCRdb re-called the PCR reads. The sample contains tens of thousands of clones, less than 4.5% of which appear only once. The specimen sequenced was blood. The receptors derive from a female donor with papillary thyroid cancer or a benign thyroid nodule (not recorded which). Some clones in this sample may be carry-over from other donors' samples. The CDR3 runs from the conserved cysteine through the conserved F or W. The order of the fields is clone size, D gene, J gene, V gene, CDR3 DNA, CDR3 protein. The D gene is left open where the match is weak. The size of a clone is reported for some rows only, either as once, few or many, or as a class for expanded clones.

>many|TRBD1|TRBJ2-3|TRBV11-3
TGTGCCAGCAGCTTAAGGCAGGGGGTCGTAGATACGCAGTATTTT
CASSLRQGVVDTQYF
>many|-|TRBJ2-1|TRBV7-3
TGTGCCAGCAGCCTAAAATTGGAGGGCCCAACGGGTGAGCAGTTCTTC
CASSLKLEGPTGEQFF
>many|TRBD2|TRBJ2-3|TRBV15
TGTGCCACCAGCAGAGATAGGGAGGGGTCGGATACGCAGTATTTT
CATSRDREGSDTQYF
>many|TRBD1|TRBJ2-2|TRBV12-3/TRBV12-4
TGTGCCAGCAATCACCGGGACAGGGCGACCACGGGGGAGCTGTTTTTT
CASNHRDRATTGELFF
>many|-|TRBJ1-6|TRBV3-1
TGTGCCAGCAGCCAAGGGACGGAGAATTCACCCCTCCACTTT
CASSQGTENSPLHF
>many|-|TRBJ2-2|TRBV7-8
TGTGCCAGCAGACTAGGGGGGGAGCTGTTTTTT
CASRLGGELFF
>many|TRBD1|TRBJ2-3|TRBV9
TGTGCCAGCAGCGCCCGGGACAGGGGTGCTACAGATACGCAGTATTTT
CASSARDRGATDTQYF
>many|TRBD1|TRBJ1-1|TRBV13
TGTGCCAGTTACTCCCAGGGGGCCCCTAACACTGAAGCTTTCTTT
CASYSQGAPNTEAFF
>many|-|TRBJ2-1|TRBV19
TGTGCCAGCGCAAAGGGGTCCTACAATGAGCAGTTCTTC
CASAKGSYNEQFF
>few|-|TRBJ2-3|TRBV27
TGTGCCAGCAGTTTATACCAGACAGGCACAGATACGCAGTATTTT
CASSLYQTGTDTQYF
>many|-|TRBJ1-1|TRBV25-1
TGTGCCAGCAGTGACCTGAACGGGAGGGCAGCTTTCTTT
CASSDLNGRAAFF
>-|TRBD1|TRBJ2-3|TRBV20-1
TGCAGTGCTAGCCCGTGGGACAGCAGCACAGATACGCAGTATTTT
CSASPWDSSTDTQYF
>few|-|TRBJ1-1|TRBV20-1
TGCAGTTCTCCTCGGGGCTTAGACACTGAAGCTTTCTTT
CSSPRGLDTEAFF
>few|TRBD1|TRBJ2-5|TRBV6-2/TRBV6-3
TGTGCCAGCAGTCAGACAGGGGGCCCAGAGACCCAGTACTTC
CASSQTGGPETQYF
>few|-|TRBJ1-2|TRBV28
TGTGCCAGCAGTTCACGCTATGGCTACACCTTT
CASSSRYGYTF
>few|TRBD1|TRBJ2-4|TRBV4-2
TGTGCCAGCAGCCAAGCTTCCCCGGGACAGGGACGGGACATTCAGTACTTC
CASSQASPGQGRDIQYF
>many|TRBD1|TRBJ2-7|TRBV12-3/TRBV12-4
TGTGCCAGCAGTTTAAGGGACAGGATCAAGTACTTC
CASSLRDRIKYF
>-|-|TRBJ2-7|TRBV2
TGTGCCGGCAGCACGACAGACGAGCAGTACTTC
CAGSTTDEQYF
>many|TRBD2|TRBJ2-5|TRBV10-3
TGTGCCATCAGTGAGTCGGGACTAGGAGAGACCCAGTACTTC
CAISESGLGETQYF
>many|-|TRBJ1-4|TRBV6-1
TGTGCCAGCAGGCTGCAGGAAATTAGTGAAAAACTGTTTTTT
CASRLQEISEKLFF
>many|TRBD2|TRBJ2-1|TRBV9
TGTGCCAGCAGCGTACTGACTAGCGGGTACAATGAGCAGTTCTTC
CASSVLTSGYNEQFF
>many|-|TRBJ2-1|TRBV5-5
TGTGCCAGCAGCTTCCGGGACCCGGGCTACAATGAGCAGTTCTTC
CASSFRDPGYNEQFF
>-|TRBD1|TRBJ1-5|TRBV5-1
TGCGCCAGCAGCTTCACAGGGGGCAATCAGCCCCAGCATTTT
CASSFTGGNQPQHF
>-|-|TRBJ2-1|TRBV15
TGTGCCACCAGCAGAGATCCCGGGACACATTATGAGCAGTTCTTC
CATSRDPGTHYEQFF
>many|-|TRBJ2-1|TRBV5-4
TGTGCCAGCAGCTTGGGCACGGACTACAATGAGCAGTTCTTC
CASSLGTDYNEQFF
>many|-|TRBJ1-1|TRBV9
TGTGCCAGCAGCGTACTGGAGAACACTGAAGCTTTCTTT
CASSVLENTEAFF
>-|-|TRBJ2-1|TRBV10-1
TGCGCCAGCAGTGAGAATAGGAGGGGATCCTACAATGAGCAGTTCTTC
CASSENRRGSYNEQFF
>medium-sized|TRBD2|TRBJ2-1|TRBV6-4
TGTGCCAGCAGCGCACAGACTAGCGGAGACTACAATGAGCAGTTCTTC
CASSAQTSGDYNEQFF
>many|-|TRBJ1-2|TRBV6-1
TGTGCCAGCAGACCCTTTACAGGGCACTATGGCTACACCTTC
CASRPFTGHYGYTF
>-|-|TRBJ1-1|TRBV9
TGTGCCAGCAGCGTAGAGGCTCTGAACACTGAGGCTTTCTTC
CASSVEALNTEAFF
>few|-|TRBJ1-5|TRBV6-9
TGTGCCAGCAGTTACACGACGCGTTCCGATCAGCCCCAGCATTTT
CASSYTTRSDQPQHF
>many|TRBD2|TRBJ2-5|TRBV6-1
TGTGCCAGCAGTGTATTAGCGGGAGCCCAAGAGACCCAGTACTTC
CASSVLAGAQETQYF
>many|-|TRBJ1-1|TRBV6-1
TGTGCCAGTTCCCCTTACAGTATTGGTAACACTGAAGCTTTCTTT
CASSPYSIGNTEAFF
>few|-|TRBJ2-7|TRBV6-2/TRBV6-3
TGTGCCAGCGGTCTAGACGGCTACGAGCAGTACTTC
CASGLDGYEQYF
>many|-|TRBJ2-3|TRBV7-9
TGTGCCAGCAGCTCCGAGGTGGGGTTTTTT
CASSSEVGFF
>few|-|TRBJ2-1|TRBV12-5
TGTGCGGCTATCACAGGGGGAGGGGCGTACAATGAGCAGTTTTTC
CAAITGGGAYNEQFF
>many|-|TRBJ1-1|TRBV4-1
TGCGCCAGCAGCCAAGCCCAGCGGGGGGCAGGGGCTTTCTTT
CASSQAQRGAGAFF
>many|-|TRBJ2-7|TRBV29-1
TGCAGCGCCCACCAGGCAGGTTCTTTAGAGCAGTACTTC
CSAHQAGSLEQYF
>-|-|TRBJ1-2|TRBV20-1
TGCAGTGCTAGGAACCCGGACAGATTCGACTATGGCTACACCTTC
CSARNPDRFDYGYTF
>-|-|TRBJ2-3|TRBV6-1
TGTGCCAGCAGGCCCGGCGTCGCGGAAACGGAGACAGATACGCAGTATTTT
CASRPGVAETETDTQYF
>-|-|TRBJ1-2|TRBV20-1
TGCAGTGCTACGTATGAGTCCGGGAATGGCTACACCTTC
CSATYESGNGYTF
>many|TRBD2|TRBJ2-3|TRBV20-1
TGCAGTGCTAGTCTAATTCGGACTAGCGGGAGGGCAGATACGCAGTATTTT
CSASLIRTSGRADTQYF
>-|-|TRBJ1-1|TRBV6-5
TGTGCCAGCAGTTACTCGAGGGTCACTGAAGCTTTCTTT
CASSYSRVTEAFF
>many|TRBD1|TRBJ1-1|TRBV5-1
TGCGCCAGCAGCTTGATGACAGGGGACACTGAAGCTTTCTTT
CASSLMTGDTEAFF
>many|-|TRBJ1-2|TRBV5-4
TGTGCCAGCAGCTTGGGTCTGGGGGCTAATGGCTACACCTTC
CASSLGLGANGYTF
>many|TRBD2|TRBJ2-1|TRBV10-3
TGTGCCATCAGTGCGACTAGCGGGAGGCAAGGTTCCTACAACGAGCAGTTCTTC
CAISATSGRQGSYNEQFF
>many|TRBD2|TRBJ2-7|TRBV6-2/TRBV6-3
TGTGCCAGCAGTTACGACCACACCGGGACTAGCGGAACCTACGAGCAGTACTTC
CASSYDHTGTSGTYEQYF
>-|TRBD2|TRBJ2-1|TRBV10-2
TGCGCCAGCACCATACTAGCGGGAGTGGGAGCGAATGAGCAGTTCTTC
CASTILAGVGANEQFF
>few|-|TRBJ1-1|TRBV19
TGTGCCAGTAGTCCACTTAGTACCTCTGAAGCTTTCTTT
CASSPLSTSEAFF
>many|TRBD1|TRBJ1-1|TRBV7-9
TGTGCCAGCAGCGTCAACAGGGGTAACACTGAAGCTTTCTTT
CASSVNRGNTEAFF
>many|TRBD2|TRBJ2-1|TRBV20-1
TGCAGTGCTAGAGATCCCAGCGGGAGGGGGTTTGAGCAGTTCTTC
CSARDPSGRGFEQFF
>few|TRBD2|TRBJ2-5|TRBV6-1
TGTGCCAGCAGCCCCTCGGGAGGGCCGGGCGAGACCCAGTACTTC
CASSPSGGPGETQYF
>many|-|TRBJ2-5|TRBV25-1
TGTGCCAGCAGTGTGGGGGAGTGGGAGACCCAGTACTTC
CASSVGEWETQYF
>many|-|TRBJ1-4|TRBV20-1
TGCAGTGCTAGAGATCATCTGGGTGAAAAACTGTTTTTT
CSARDHLGEKLFF
>many|-|TRBJ2-3|TRBV29-1
TGCAGCGTTGAAGCTTGGAGGGGCACAGATACGCAGTATTTT
CSVEAWRGTDTQYF
>many|-|TRBJ2-3|TRBV4-1
TGCGCCAGCAGCCAAATTCCGGGAGTCAGCGATACGCAGTATTTT
CASSQIPGVSDTQYF
>many|TRBD2|TRBJ2-1|TRBV11-3
TGTGCCAGCAGCCCCTTCCGGACTAGCGGGAGCTCCTACAATGAGCAGTTCTTC
CASSPFRTSGSSYNEQFF
>few|-|TRBJ2-1|TRBV7-2
TGTGCCAGCAGCTTAGGCGCTCTCCGCGACAATGAGCAGTTCTTC
CASSLGALRDNEQFF
>many|-|TRBJ2-1|TRBV19
TGTGCCAGTAGTAAGTCTGCGAATACGGGGCAGTTCTTC
CASSKSANTGQFF
>-|TRBD2|TRBJ2-1|TRBV5-1
TGCGCCAGCAGCTTGGGGACTAGCGGGGGGTGGAATGAGCAGTTCTTC
CASSLGTSGGWNEQFF